The clone carrying this T cell receptor (beta chain) has only a few counts. The table came from immunoSEQ multiplex PCR; TCRdb's copy has only in-frame clones and leaves some out. The sample carries fewer than 8,000 clones, 15% to 20% recorded once. This sample is part of a study of tumour-infiltrating T cells in Burkitt lymphoma. Background on the study: Productive clonality predicted overall and progression-free survival.

Specimen: tumor tissue. This clonotype originated in a human donor with diffuse large B-cell lymphoma.

Written as DNA, the CDR3 is TGTGCCAGCAGTTTATGGCAGACGAACACCGGGGAGCTGTTTTTT. It codes for CASSLWQTNTGELFF. The chain recombines TRBV27 with TRBJ2-2; no clear D gene. The germline V gene encodes CDR1 MNHEY and CDR2 SMNVEV (reference sequence). The V gene lost 1 base and the J gene lost 0 bases, with 6 bases spanning the gap. There are 15 residues in the CDR3.